This T cell receptor beta chain was sequenced during a study of Ad26.COV2.S vaccination and SARS-CoV-2 variants (dated by TCRdb to about 2021). In the study overall: Donors in the vaccine arm were drawn from COV1001, a multicentre, randomized, double-blind, placebo-controlled phase I-IIa trial testing Ad26.COV2.S in healthy adults. Ad26.COV2.S was administered intramuscularly at 5 x 10^10 or 1 x 10^11 viral particles, either as a single shot or as two shots given 56 days apart. TCRbeta repertoire sequencing served as the tool for gauging how specific and how broad the SARS-CoV-2-reactive T cell receptors were following Ad26.COV2.S vaccination. A total of some 30 samples were included in the TCR-sequenced set, comprising roughly 19 Ad26.COV2.S vaccine recipients, 5 placebo recipients and 8 SARS-CoV-2 convalescent individuals. Trial participants were randomized into five groups of five: low-dose or high-dose Ad26.COV2.S given once or twice, or placebo on both occasions. Investigators remained blinded to trial group allocation during experiments and outcome assessment.

The immunoSEQ Assay was used to sequence TCRbeta CDR3 regions. After extraction, genomic DNA underwent amplification by bias-controlled multiplex PCR, followed by high-throughput sequencing. Per the original workflow: To quantify the absolute abundance of each unique TCRbeta CDR3 region, sequences were collapsed and filtered. T cell fraction was estimated by normalizing TCRbeta template counts to usable DNA, with usable DNA measured through amplification of reference genes found in all nucleated cells. Repertoire TCRs were annotated as SARS-CoV-2-specific when V gene, CDR3 amino acid sequence and J gene were exactly matched to a known reactive TCR set. The reference SARS-CoV-2 TCR set was obtained from MIRA and was filtered for enrichment in COVID-19-positive ImmuneCODE repertoires, whereby public or cross-reactive TCRs were removed. Using the MIRA antigens, annotated TCRs were further analysed by specific ORF or by position within an ORF. Breadth was defined as the number of annotated unique rearrangements divided by the total number of unique productive rearrangements, and depth was defined as the summed frequency of the annotated unique rearrangements. Two-sided Wilcoxon rank-sum tests were applied when comparing TCR breadth between groups. TCRdb retrieved this table from immuneACCESS and kept in-frame rearrangements only. Not all clones are present; in checked studies, unresolved V genes account for under half, and no reason is known for the remainder. V and J calls and clone size are those listed in that table; D and trimming were worked out from the DNA. The sample includes 410,000 or so clones, with around 90% observed a single time. The ten largest clonotypes hold over 9% of the sample.

Notes on this clone: No antigen is known for it. Base-call qualities are not available, and no considerably larger clone is one nucleotide away.

Overall study outcomes, separate from this receptor: According to the authors, total T cell responses may have been underestimated by the TCR breadth and depth analyses. The study was not powered to compare responses between vaccine doses or regimens. After vaccination, substantial breadth of spike-specific CD8+ and CD4+ T cell responses was reported. Spike-specific TCR breadth was higher in Ad26.COV2.S recipients than in placebo recipients (P = 0.0014). Vaccine and placebo recipients had similar non-spike TCR breadth, a finding consistent with the vaccine containing only spike.

CDR1 and CDR2, looked up from the germline V gene (reference sequence), are LNHDA and SQIVND. Including cysteine and phenylalanine, the CDR3 has 15 amino acids. Here the CDR3 DNA is all that survives: 45 bases in frame from base 1. Germline trimming amounts to 4 bases on V and 4 bases on J, with 6 as the count of junction bases outside the gene matches. The treatment or condition label, read with the paper, signifies: some 19 received Ad26.COV2.S at low or high dose, single or two shots; about 5 received placebo; per-sample allocation not given. For vaccine and placebo recipients, repertoires were sequenced using samples collected on day 63 after the first injection. In Cohort 1b, about 25 adults aged 18-55 years were enrolled at a single site in Boston, USA, between 29 July and 7 August 2020. Ad26.COV2.S was a replication-incompetent adenovirus type 26 vector that expressed a prefusion-stabilized SARS-CoV-2 spike protein derived from the original Wuhan strain.

Here the sequenced sample was peripheral blood, taken in a trial of Ad26.COV2.S vaccine versus placebo. The sequence was obtained from a person aged 18 to 59 who received the Ad26.COV2.S COVID-19 vaccine or a placebo. The rearrangement combines TRBV19 with TRBJ1-3, with TRBD1 matching 8 junction bases. The CDR3 protein is CASSTRQGSGNTIYF. In nucleotides, the sequence is TGTGCCAGTAGTACCCGACAGGGGTCCGGAAACACCATATATTTT.